This T cell receptor (beta chain) was recovered during a study of T cells in Graves' hyperthyroidism and ophthalmopathy. For the diagnoses, clinical symptoms, serum thyroxine and TRAb, thyroid ultrasound and orbital computed tomography were used. Preceding any ophthalmopathy symptoms, the blood sample dates from first hyperthyroidism diagnosis. Findings and limits, study-wide: Also found in blood were most expanded thyroid clonotypes above 0.001.

From RNA transcripts, TCR beta CDR3 regions were amplified. Researchers ran a first-round RT-PCR on the TCR CDR3 using the HTBI primer set. TCRdb independently ran MiXCR on the multiplex PCR reads; one entry per CDR3 protein. This sample yields around 280,000 distinct CDR3 sequences, of which less than 15% are seen a single time; almost 8% belongs to the top ten. The CDR3 contains 14 residues. Trimming stripped 2 bases from V and 1 base from J, with 7 bases between. The germline CDR1 and CDR2 sequences are MNHEY and SVGEGT. In its sample, this clonotype was seen many times. The antigen is not known. This receptor was identified in a woman aged 25 to 39 with Graves' hyperthyroidism that later progressed to Graves' ophthalmopathy. The rearrangement uses TRBV6-2 or TRBV6-3 and TRBJ2-3; D call uncertain. The material sequenced was blood. The CDR3: CASSYGGGTDTQYF. The CDR3 DNA follows: TGTGCCAGCAGTTACGGCGGAGGCACAGATACGCAGTATTTT.